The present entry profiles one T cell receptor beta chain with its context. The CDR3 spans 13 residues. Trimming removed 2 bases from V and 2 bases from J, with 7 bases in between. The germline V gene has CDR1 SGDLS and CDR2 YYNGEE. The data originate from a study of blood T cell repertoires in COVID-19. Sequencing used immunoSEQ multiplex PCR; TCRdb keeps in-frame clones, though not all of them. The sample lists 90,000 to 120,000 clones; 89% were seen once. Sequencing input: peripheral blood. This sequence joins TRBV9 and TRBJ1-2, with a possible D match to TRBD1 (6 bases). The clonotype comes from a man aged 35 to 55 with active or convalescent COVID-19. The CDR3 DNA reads TGTGCCAGCAGCGTTGGACAGAACTATGGCTACACCTTC. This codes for CASSVGQNYGYTF.